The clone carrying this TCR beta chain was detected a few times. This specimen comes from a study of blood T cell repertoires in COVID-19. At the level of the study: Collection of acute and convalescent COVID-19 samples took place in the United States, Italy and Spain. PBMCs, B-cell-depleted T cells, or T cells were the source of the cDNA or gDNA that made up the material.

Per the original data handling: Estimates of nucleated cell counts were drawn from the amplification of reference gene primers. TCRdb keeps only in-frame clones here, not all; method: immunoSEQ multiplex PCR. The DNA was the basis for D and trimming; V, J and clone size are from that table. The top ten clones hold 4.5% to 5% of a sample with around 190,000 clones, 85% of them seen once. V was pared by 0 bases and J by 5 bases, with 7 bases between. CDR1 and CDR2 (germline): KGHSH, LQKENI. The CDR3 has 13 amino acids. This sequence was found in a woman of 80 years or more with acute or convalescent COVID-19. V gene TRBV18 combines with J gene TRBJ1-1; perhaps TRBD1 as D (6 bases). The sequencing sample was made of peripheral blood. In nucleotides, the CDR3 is TGTGCCAGCTCACCACCGGGGACAACTGAAGCTTTCTTT. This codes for CASSPPGTTEAFF. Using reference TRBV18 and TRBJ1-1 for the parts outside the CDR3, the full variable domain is NAGVMQNPRHLVRRRGQEARLRCSPMKGHSHVYWYRQLPEEGLKFMVYLQKENIIDESGMPKERFSAEFPKEGPSILRIQQVVRGDSAAYFCASSPPGTTEAFFGQGTRLTVV.